These 8 T cell receptor beta chains were sequenced from one sample in a study of T cells in Graves' hyperthyroidism and ophthalmopathy. What was amplified from RNA transcripts were TCR beta CDR3 regions. First-round RT-PCR of the TCR CDR3 relied on the HTBI primer set. TCRdb re-analysed the multiplex PCR reads in MiXCR, keeping a single row per CDR3 protein. The sample has approximately 700,000 distinct CDR3 sequences; about 45% are singletons. The sample comprised peripheral blood or thyroid tissue (not recorded which). The receptors were gathered from an adult man with Graves' disease, either hyperthyroidism or ophthalmopathy (not recorded which).

This chain connects TRBV7-9 to TRBJ2-7, with 12 bases that match TRBD1. The V and J ends lost 5 bases and 3 bases, in that order; junction bases with no gene match: 8. Germline V gene lookup returns CDR1 SEHNR and CDR2 FQNEAQ (reference sequence). The CDR3 totals 16 residues. For the CDR3, the DNA is TGTGCCAGCAGCGTTGCCGGGACAGGGGGCTTCTACGAGCAGTACTTC. Its translation is CASSVAGTGGFYEQYF. Combining the CDR3 with reference TRBV7-9 and TRBJ2-7 gives the whole variable domain DTGVSQNPRHKITKRGQNVTFRCDPISEHNRLYWYRQTLGQGPEFLTYFQNEAQLEKSRLLSDRFSAERPKGSFSTLEIQRTEQGDSAMYLCASSVAGTGGFYEQYFGPGTRLTVT.

The chain joins TRBV20-1 to TRBJ1-2; TRBD1 might be the D (5 bases). CDR1 is DFQATT, CDR2 SNEGSKA, per germline (reference sequence). The CDR3 length is 12 residues. CDR3 amino acids: CRDYAGRNDYTF. The DNA for the CDR3 is TGCAGAGATTACGCAGGGAGGAATGACTACACCTTC.

This clonotype was counted a few times. The V and J genes are TRBV14 and TRBJ2-7, with D unclear. This CDR3 is built from 13 residues. Trimming left V 2 bases short and J 6 bases short, with 11 bases between. Germline V gives CDR1 SGHDN, CDR2 FVKESK. The CDR3 sequence: CASSQLLASEQYF. The CDR3 DNA sequence: TGTGCCAGCAGCCAACTTCTCGCCTCCGAGCAGTACTTC.

This clonotype was recorded a few times. This chain uses TRBV27 with TRBJ2-5; no reliable D call. V lost 2 bases and J lost 14, with 12 bases in between. The CDR3 extends over 11 amino acids. Germline V lookup: CDR1 MNHEY, CDR2 SMNVEV (reference sequence). CDR3 coding DNA: TGTGCCAGCAGTTTAGGTGGTCGCCTCTACTTC. This gives the protein CASSLGGRLYF.

This clonotype occurred many times. The chain couples TRBV12-3 or TRBV12-4 to TRBJ1-6; D ambiguous. This CDR3 has 14 amino acids. Trimming cost V 6 bases and J 6 bases, with 12 bases left between them. CDR3: CASSVQEINSPLHF. CDR3 nucleotide sequence: TGTGCCAGCAGCGTCCAGGAGATTAATTCACCCCTCCACTTT.

The chain joins TRBV9 to TRBJ1-2, with a possible D match to TRBD1 (6 bases). This CDR3 has 13 amino acids. V dropped 3 bases and J dropped 6 bases, with 12 bases sitting between them. The V gene's germline CDR1 is SGDLS and CDR2 YYNGEE. The CDR3 protein is CASSAPTGNGYTF. In DNA form, the CDR3 reads TGTGCCAGCAGCGCACCAACAGGGAATGGCTACACCTTC.

This clonotype was seen at least ten times. The chain uses TRBV25-1 and TRBJ2-7; 9 nucleotides agree with TRBD1. Germline V CDR1 and CDR2: MGHDK, SYGVNS. With 5 bases clipped from V and 6 bases from J, the junction kept 11 bases outside the gene matches. This CDR3 contains 15 residues. DNA of the CDR3: TGTGCCAGCAGTTCCACGGGACAGGGTGGCGGCGAGCAGTACTTC. Its protein is CASSSTGQGGGEQYF.

This clonotype was picked up many times. This rearrangement joins TRBV5-6 to TRBJ2-7; 10 nucleotides line up with TRBD1. Trimming took 4 bases from V and 3 from J; bases not matched to a gene: 4. The CDR3 loop spans 14 amino acids. CDR1 is SGHDT, CDR2 YYEEEE, per germline. CDR3 region: CASSGGDRGYEQYF. The CDR3 nucleotides read TGTGCCAGCAGCGGAGGGGACAGGGGCTACGAGCAGTACTTC.